These 22 T cell receptor beta chains were sequenced from one sample in a study of T cell repertoires in aging, cancer and after chemotherapy. Rearranged V-D-J TRB sequences were amplified with a mixed TRB-A/B primer pool. MiXCR, run by TCRdb on the multiplex PCR reads, gives a single entry per CDR3 protein. The table has approximately 6,000 distinct CDR3 sequences, about 31% seen once. The template was genomic DNA from peripheral blood, not RNA. The sequenced sample consisted of blood. The source is a human donor with a blood cancer.

As for this clonotype: Since a much larger clone is just one base distant, this may be a read error. The CDR3 protein is CSVQGQSGNTIYF. DNA for the CDR3: TGCAGCGTTCAGGGACAGTCTGGAAACACCATATATTTT. This chain uses TRBV29-1 with TRBJ1-3, with 7 bases matching TRBD1. From germline, CDR1 is SQVTM and CDR2 ANQGSEA. The CDR3 is 13 amino acids. J gave up 1 base and V 5 bases, and 2 bases lay outside the gene matches. The full variable domain, with the rest looked up from reference TRBV29-1 and TRBJ1-3, is SAVISQKPSRDICQRGTSLTIQCQVDSQVTMMFWYRQQPGQSLTLIATANQGSEATYESGFVIDKFPISRPNLTFSTLTVSNMSPEDSSIYLCSVQGQSGNTIYFGEGSWLTVV.

V is TRBV28 and J is TRBJ2-1; D unresolved. V gave up 4 bases and J gave up 4 bases, with 5 bases separating them. The germline V gene encodes CDR1 MDHEN and CDR2 SYDVKM. The CDR3 totals 12 residues. The CDR3 loop is CASSWLYNEQFF. CDR3 nucleotide sequence: TGTGCCAGCAGTTGGCTTTACAATGAGCAGTTCTTC.

This sequence joins TRBV6-5 and TRBJ1-1, with D possibly being TRBD1 (5 bases). From germline, CDR1 is MNHEY and CDR2 SVGAGI. The CDR3 is 14 residues long. V lost 1 base and J lost 6, with 12 bases in between. This CDR3 is CASSYLGERAEAFF. CDR3 sequence (DNA): TGTGCCAGCAGTTACTTAGGGGAAAGGGCTGAAGCTTTCTTT.

The chain links TRBV5-4 to TRBJ2-1, with a possible D match to TRBD1 (6 bases). With 6 bases removed from V and 9 bases from J, the gap between germline ends came to 22 bases. The CDR3 extends over 15 amino acids. CDR1 and CDR2 (germline): SGHNT, YYREEE (reference sequence). This CDR3 reads CASTNWGRKGIEQFF. CDR3 nucleotides: TGTGCCAGCACCAACTGGGGGCGAAAGGGCATTGAGCAGTTCTTC.

This rearrangement joins TRBV19 to TRBJ1-1; 10 bases agree with TRBD1. V was pared by 7 bases and J by 1 base, with 3 bases of the junction left unmatched. This CDR3 is built from 14 residues. Germline assignment: CDR1 LNHDA and CDR2 SQIVND (reference sequence). CDR3 nucleotide sequence: TGTGCCAGTACCTGGGACAGGGGGAACACTGAAGCTTTCTTT. It yields the protein CASTWDRGNTEAFF.

In its sample, this clonotype was seen a few times. This chain connects TRBV6-1 to TRBJ2-4; D possibly corresponds to TRBD1 (6 bases). The CDR3 extends over 17 amino acids. Trimming pared 0 bases from V and 0 bases from J, leaving 12 bases between. Germline assignment: CDR1 MNHNS and CDR2 SASEGT. CDR3 sequence reads: CASSEAWQGLAKNIQYF. The CDR3, as DNA: TGTGCCAGCAGTGAAGCATGGCAGGGGCTAGCCAAAAACATTCAGTACTTC.

This sequence joins TRBV19 and TRBJ1-1, with TRBD1 matching 8 bases. Trimming took 4 bases from V and 3 from J; bases not matched to a gene: 7. The CDR3 length is 15 residues. Per the germline V gene, CDR1 is LNHDA and CDR2 is SQIVND (reference sequence). The DNA for the CDR3 is TGTGCCAGTAGTACATCCAGGGGGCCGGACACTGAAGCTTTCTTT. Protein: CASSTSRGPDTEAFF.

The chain uses TRBV10-2 and TRBJ2-3; 8 nucleotides match TRBD2. The CDR3 covers 13 residues. Per germline, CDR1 WSHSY and CDR2 SAAADI. Trimming took 7 bases from V and 6 from J; bases not matched to a gene: 6. CDR3 region: CASNREGGDTQYF. CDR3 nucleotides: TGCGCCAGCAACCGGGAGGGGGGGGATACGCAGTATTTT.

CDR3 nucleotides: TGTGCCAGCAGAAGGGGGGGGTGGACCGGGGAGCTGTTTTTT. This encodes CASRRGGWTGELFF. The gene calls are TRBV6-1 and TRBJ2-2, with TRBD2 as a possible D gene (7 bases). Germline assignment: CDR1 MNHNS and CDR2 SASEGT. The CDR3 is made up of 14 amino acids. The germline V and J ends were trimmed by 6 bases and 5 bases, with 13 bases remaining between them.

This chain connects TRBV12-3 or TRBV12-4 to TRBJ2-7; D perhaps matches TRBD2 (5 bases). There are 13 residues in the CDR3. Trimming pared 5 bases from V and 3 bases from J, leaving 11 bases between. CDR3 nucleotides: TGTGCCAGCAGTCCCGGGATTGACTACGAGCAGTACTTC. Encoded protein: CASSPGIDYEQYF.

In this sample, this clonotype turned up a few times. The J gene is TRBJ1-1, the V gene TRBV19, with 7 bases matching TRBD1. The CDR3 totals 15 residues. Germline V gene lookup returns CDR1 LNHDA and CDR2 SQIVND (reference sequence). V was pared by 5 bases and J by 11 bases, with 17 bases of the junction left unmatched. CDR3 amino acids: CASSPRQGHNYNAFF. The DNA for the CDR3 is TGTGCCAGTAGTCCTCGACAGGGACACAACTACAATGCTTTCTTT.

The chain's CDR3 is CSAQKGTGAETQYF. DNA for the CDR3: TGCAGCGCTCAAAAGGGGACAGGGGCAGAGACCCAGTACTTC. The V call is TRBV29-1, the J call TRBJ2-5; 10 positions match TRBD1. There are 14 residues in the CDR3. The germline V gene encodes CDR1 SQVTM and CDR2 ANQGSEA. The trim removed 7 bases at V and 4 bases at J, leaving 9 bases unmatched.

This clonotype was picked up a small number of times. The genes are TRBV27 and TRBJ2-6; D gene ambiguous. Germline CDR1 and CDR2: MNHEY and SMNVEV (reference sequence). V was shortened by 2 bases and J by 0 bases, with 8 bases between the two germline ends. The CDR3 contains 16 residues. This CDR3 reads CASSLEWLSGANVLTF. CDR3 bases: TGTGCCAGCAGTTTAGAATGGCTCTCTGGGGCCAACGTCCTGACTTTC. Supplemented by reference TRBV27 and TRBJ2-6, the full variable domain reads EAQVTQNPRYLITVTGKKLTVTCSQNMNHEYMSWYRQDPGLGLRQIYYSMNVEVTDKGDVPEGYKVSRKEKRNFPLILESPSPNQTSLYFCASSLEWLSGANVLTFGAGSRLTVL.

V is TRBV18 and J is TRBJ2-7; TRBD2 aligns across 7 bases. This CDR3 spans 14 amino acids. The J segment lost 4 bases and the V segment lost 7 bases, leaving 10 bases of the junction unmatched. The germline gives CDR1 KGHSH, CDR2 LQKENI. CDR3 protein: CASYPGTNPYEQYF. The DNA of the CDR3 is TGTGCCAGCTACCCCGGGACTAACCCATACGAGCAGTACTTC. The full variable domain, with the rest looked up from reference TRBV18 and TRBJ2-7, is NAGVMQNPRHLVRRRGQEARLRCSPMKGHSHVYWYRQLPEEGLKFMVYLQKENIIDESGMPKERFSAEFPKEGPSILRIQQVVRGDSAAYFCASYPGTNPYEQYFGPGTRLTVT.

This clonotype was recorded a few times. J is TRBJ2-2 and V is TRBV7-9; D possibly corresponds to TRBD2 (6 bases). With 1 base removed from V and 13 bases from J, the gap between germline ends came to 13 bases. CDR3 size: 13 residues. Germline CDR1 SEHNR, CDR2 FQNEAQ (reference sequence). The CDR3 region is CASSLGDSMGLFF. The DNA of the CDR3 is TGTGCCAGCAGCTTAGGGGACTCGATGGGGCTGTTTTTT.

This clonotype occurred once. The V call is TRBV6-6, the J call TRBJ1-4, with a tentative D call TRBD1 (6 bases). The ends were cut back, 6 bases at V and 8 bases at J, with 19 bases in the middle. This CDR3 spans 15 amino acids. Germline lookup yields CDR1 MNHNY and CDR2 SVGAGI (reference sequence). In DNA form, the CDR3 reads TGTGCCAGCAGGGCCACGGACAGCGCGAGGGAAAAACTGTTTTTT. Protein product: CASRATDSAREKLFF.

This clonotype rates as medium-sized. The V gene is TRBV6-5, the J gene TRBJ1-2; 8 bases agree with TRBD1. The CDR3 totals 12 residues. Germline CDR1 and CDR2: MNHEY and SVGAGI. V lost 7 bases, J lost 4 bases, and 2 bases stayed unmatched. Written as DNA, the CDR3 is TGTGCCAGCAAGCAGGGGGCCTATGGCTACACCTTC. Translated: CASKQGAYGYTF.

V is TRBV19 and J is TRBJ2-1; D is ambiguous. This CDR3 has 13 residues. Deletions cut 6 bases from V and 2 bases from J, with 8 bases between. CDR1 is LNHDA, CDR2 SQIVND, per germline (reference sequence). The CDR3 reads CASRFGAYNEQFF. For the CDR3, the DNA is TGTGCCAGTAGGTTTGGCGCCTACAATGAGCAGTTCTTC.

The chain employs TRBV12-3 or TRBV12-4 and TRBJ2-7, with TRBD1 identical over 8 bases. The trim removed 5 bases at V and 6 bases at J, leaving 3 bases unmatched. The CDR3 is 12 residues long. The chain's CDR3 is CASSQTGGEQYF. The CDR3 region has the DNA TGTGCCAGCAGTCAAACAGGGGGCGAGCAGTACTTC.

This clonotype was observed a handful of times. This chain uses TRBV6-1 with TRBJ1-5; D unresolved. CDR3 length: 13 amino acids. Between the trimmed V and J ends, which lost 8 bases and 2 bases, there was a span of 10 bases. The germline V gene has CDR1 MNHNS and CDR2 SASEGT. For the CDR3, the DNA is TGTGCCAGCGTTGCCGTGGGCAATCAGCCCCAGCATTTT. It codes for CASVAVGNQPQHF.

This clonotype came up a few times. The J gene is TRBJ2-3, the V gene TRBV7-9; 11 positions match TRBD1. The CDR3 contains 15 residues. Germline lookup yields CDR1 SEHNR and CDR2 FQNEAQ (reference sequence). J lost 5 bases, V lost 4 bases, and 5 bases had no gene match. The chain's CDR3 is CASSSGQGVIDTQYF. As DNA, the CDR3 is TGTGCCAGCAGCTCGGGACAGGGGGTTATAGATACGCAGTATTTT.

About this clonotype: A clone one base away is much larger, so this may be a read error. The chain joins TRBV6-1 to TRBJ1-6; D may be TRBD1 (5 bases). Per the germline V gene, CDR1 is MNHNS and CDR2 is SASEGT. This CDR3 is built from 17 residues. CDR3 nucleotides: TGTACCAGCAGTTACGGATCGGAAGGGGCATATAATTCACCCCTCCACTTT. This encodes CTSSYGSEGAYNSPLHF.